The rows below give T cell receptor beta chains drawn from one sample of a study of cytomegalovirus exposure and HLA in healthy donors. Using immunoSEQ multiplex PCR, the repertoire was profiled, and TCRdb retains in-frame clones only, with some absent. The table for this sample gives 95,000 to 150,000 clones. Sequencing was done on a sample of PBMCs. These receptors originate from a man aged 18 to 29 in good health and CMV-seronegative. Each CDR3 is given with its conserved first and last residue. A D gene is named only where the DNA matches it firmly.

cdr3_nt: TGCGCCAGCTGCCAGGGTGGTCCTGTGGATGGCTACACCTTC
cdr3_aa: CASCQGGPVDGYTF
cdr3_length: 14
d_call: NA
v_call: TRBV5-1
j_call: TRBJ1-2

cdr3_nt: TGTGCCAGCAGCTCTGACAGGGGGACCTACAATGAGCAGTTCTTC
cdr3_aa: CASSSDRGTYNEQFF
cdr3_length: 15
d_call: TRBD1
v_call: TRBV2
j_call: TRBJ2-1

cdr3_nt: TGTGCCAGCAGCTTTCAGGGGGGAAAGTACGAGCAGTACTTC
cdr3_aa: CASSFQGGKYEQYF
cdr3_length: 14
d_call: NA
v_call: TRBV5-5
j_call: TRBJ2-7

cdr3_nt: TGTGCTAGTGGTTTGGCCGGGGGATATAGCAATCAGCCCCAGCATTTT
cdr3_aa: CASGLAGGYSNQPQHF
cdr3_length: 16
d_call: NA
v_call: TRBV12-5
j_call: TRBJ1-5

cdr3_nt: TGTGCCAGCAGTTCCCCCCGGGACAGGGGCAATCAGCCCCAGCATTTT
cdr3_aa: CASSSPRDRGNQPQHF
cdr3_length: 16
d_call: TRBD1
v_call: TRBV27
j_call: TRBJ1-5

cdr3_nt: TGCAGTGCACCGCATCGATACGAGCAGTACTTC
cdr3_aa: CSAPHRYEQYF
cdr3_length: 11
d_call: NA
v_call: TRBV20-1
j_call: TRBJ2-7

cdr3_nt: TGTGCCAGCAGTTACATGGGAGGAGAGCAGTACTTC
cdr3_aa: CASSYMGGEQYF
cdr3_length: 12
d_call: NA
v_call: TRBV6-5
j_call: TRBJ2-5

cdr3_nt: TGCGCCAGCAGCTTGGCCACAGGGGGGACTTACGAGCAGTACTTC
cdr3_aa: CASSLATGGTYEQYF
cdr3_length: 15
d_call: TRBD1
v_call: TRBV5-1
j_call: TRBJ2-7

cdr3_nt: TGTGCCAGCAGGACAAGCGGGGCCTCCTACAATGAGCAGTTCTTC
cdr3_aa: CASRTSGASYNEQFF
cdr3_length: 15
d_call: TRBD2
v_call: TRBV27
j_call: TRBJ2-1

cdr3_nt: TGTGCCAGCAGCCCCCGTAGCGGCGGGAGTGCCGGGGAGCTGTTTTTT
cdr3_aa: CASSPRSGGSAGELFF
cdr3_length: 16
d_call: TRBD2
v_call: TRBV9
j_call: TRBJ2-2

cdr3_nt: TGTGCCAGCAGCGAAACAGAAGAGACTAGCGGGAGTATAGGCACCGGGGAGCTGTTTTTT
cdr3_aa: CASSETEETSGSIGTGELFF
cdr3_length: 20
d_call: TRBD2
v_call: TRBV2
j_call: TRBJ2-2

cdr3_nt: TGCGCCAGCAGCGGGGGACAGGGAGGGGAAAAACTGTTTTTT
cdr3_aa: CASSGGQGGEKLFF
cdr3_length: 14
d_call: TRBD1
v_call: TRBV5-1
j_call: TRBJ1-4

cdr3_nt: TGTGCCAGCAGTCACCCGCGGGACAGCTCTGGAAACACCATATATTTT
cdr3_aa: CASSHPRDSSGNTIYF
cdr3_length: 16
d_call: TRBD1
v_call: TRBV28
j_call: TRBJ1-3

cdr3_nt: TGTGCCAGCAGTTTCCCGGACAGGGTTGGCAATCAGCCCCAGCATTTT
cdr3_aa: CASSFPDRVGNQPQHF
cdr3_length: 16
d_call: TRBD1
v_call: TRBV28
j_call: TRBJ1-5

cdr3_nt: TGTGCCACCAAAACGAACAAAGATTTCGAGACCCAGTACTTC
cdr3_aa: CATKTNKDFETQYF
cdr3_length: 14
d_call: NA
v_call: TRBV27
j_call: TRBJ2-5

cdr3_nt: TGCGCCAGCAGCGCAGGGACAGCGAACGGGGAGCTGTTTTTT
cdr3_aa: CASSAGTANGELFF
cdr3_length: 14
d_call: TRBD1
v_call: TRBV5-1
j_call: TRBJ2-2

cdr3_nt: TGTGCCAGCTCACCAGAGGGTTCTGAGCAGTTCTTC
cdr3_aa: CASSPEGSEQFF
cdr3_length: 12
d_call: NA
v_call: TRBV18
j_call: TRBJ2-1

cdr3_nt: TGTGCCACCAGAAGAGACGGTCGGTTCTCTGGGGCCAACGTCCTGACTTTC
cdr3_aa: CATRRDGRFSGANVLTF
cdr3_length: 17
d_call: NA
v_call: TRBV15
j_call: TRBJ2-6

cdr3_nt: TGTGCCAGCAGCTTGGAGACTGGTCGCAATGAGCAGTTCTTC
cdr3_aa: CASSLETGRNEQFF
cdr3_length: 14
d_call: NA
v_call: TRBV5-6
j_call: TRBJ2-1

cdr3_nt: TGTGCCAGCAGCCCCCAAGGGGGCGCGGGGACCATATATTTT
cdr3_aa: CASSPQGGAGTIYF
cdr3_length: 14
d_call: TRBD1
v_call: TRBV2
j_call: TRBJ1-3

cdr3_nt: TGTGCCAGTAGTGGGGACAGGGGCTCTGGGGCCAACGTCCTGACTTTC
cdr3_aa: CASSGDRGSGANVLTF
cdr3_length: 16
d_call: TRBD1
v_call: TRBV19
j_call: TRBJ2-6

cdr3_nt: TGTGCCAGCAGTGAAGCTTGGACTAGAGGCACAGATACGCAGTATTTT
cdr3_aa: CASSEAWTRGTDTQYF
cdr3_length: 16
d_call: TRBD2
v_call: TRBV2
j_call: TRBJ2-3

cdr3_nt: TGTGCCAGCAGCGCCGGAGAGGTCCCAACTGAAGCTTTCTTT
cdr3_aa: CASSAGEVPTEAFF
cdr3_length: 14
d_call: NA
v_call: TRBV13
j_call: TRBJ1-1

cdr3_nt: TGTGCCTGGAGTCCAGGACAGGGGGAGGTCGAGCAGTACTTC
cdr3_aa: CAWSPGQGEVEQYF
cdr3_length: 14
d_call: TRBD1
v_call: TRBV30
j_call: TRBJ2-7

cdr3_nt: TGTGCCAGCAGCCAGACAGGGGTTGAGCAGTTCTTC
cdr3_aa: CASSQTGVEQFF
cdr3_length: 12
d_call: TRBD1
v_call: TRBV5-4
j_call: TRBJ2-1

cdr3_nt: TGTGCCAGCAGTCCATACGGGGGGGCCCATGAGCAGTTCTTC
cdr3_aa: CASSPYGGAHEQFF
cdr3_length: 14
d_call: TRBD2
v_call: TRBV27
j_call: TRBJ2-1

cdr3_nt: TGTGCCAGCAGCTTAAGACTCAGCGGGAACACTGAAGCTTTCTTT
cdr3_aa: CASSLRLSGNTEAFF
cdr3_length: 15
d_call: NA
v_call: TRBV7-2
j_call: TRBJ1-1

cdr3_nt: TGCGCCAGCAGCTCCGCGGGGAATGAGCAGTTCTTC
cdr3_aa: CASSSAGNEQFF
cdr3_length: 12
d_call: NA
v_call: TRBV5-1
j_call: TRBJ2-1

cdr3_nt: TGTGCCAGCAGCTTCACCAGAAACACCGGGGAGCTGTTTTTT
cdr3_aa: CASSFTRNTGELFF
cdr3_length: 14
d_call: NA
v_call: TRBV5-6
j_call: TRBJ2-2

cdr3_nt: TGTGCCAGCAGCCAAGAGGGCAGCATCCTAAACACTGAAGCTTTCTTT
cdr3_aa: CASSQEGSILNTEAFF
cdr3_length: 16
d_call: NA
v_call: TRBV14
j_call: TRBJ1-1

cdr3_nt: TGTGCCAGCAAGACTACAGGGAAATGGTTAGGAAACTCTGGAAACACCATATATTTT
cdr3_aa: CASKTTGKWLGNSGNTIYF
cdr3_length: 19
d_call: NA
v_call: TRBV28
j_call: TRBJ1-3

cdr3_nt: TGTGCCAGCAGCCTAGCCGGGACAGCTTCCTACGAGCAGTACTTC
cdr3_aa: CASSLAGTASYEQYF
cdr3_length: 15
d_call: TRBD1
v_call: TRBV5-4
j_call: TRBJ2-7

cdr3_nt: TGTGCCAGCAGCTTAGGGTCCCCCGAGGGTGGCTACACCTTC
cdr3_aa: CASSLGSPEGGYTF
cdr3_length: 14
d_call: NA
v_call: TRBV7-8
j_call: TRBJ1-2

cdr3_nt: TGTGCCAGCACCGCAGTTTCTGGAAACACCATATATTTT
cdr3_aa: CASTAVSGNTIYF
cdr3_length: 13
d_call: NA
v_call: TRBV6-6
j_call: TRBJ1-3

cdr3_nt: TGTGCCAGCACGGAATCGGGGAACACCGGGGAGCTGTTTTTT
cdr3_aa: CASTESGNTGELFF
cdr3_length: 14
d_call: NA
v_call: TRBV6-1
j_call: TRBJ2-2

cdr3_nt: TGTGCTAGTGGTTTCTCGGACTATGGCTACACCTTC
cdr3_aa: CASGFSDYGYTF
cdr3_length: 12
d_call: NA
v_call: TRBV12-5
j_call: TRBJ1-2

cdr3_nt: TGTGCCAGCAGCCCCCAGGGGGCGGGAGTTATAGATACGCAGTATTTT
cdr3_aa: CASSPQGAGVIDTQYF
cdr3_length: 16
d_call: NA
v_call: TRBV5-4
j_call: TRBJ2-3

cdr3_nt: TGCGCCAGCAGTGAGAGTGCGAACTATGGCTACACCTTC
cdr3_aa: CASSESANYGYTF
cdr3_length: 13
d_call: NA
v_call: TRBV10-1
j_call: TRBJ1-2

cdr3_nt: TGTGCCAGCAGACCCTGGACAGGTGAAAAACTGTTTTTT
cdr3_aa: CASRPWTGEKLFF
cdr3_length: 13
d_call: TRBD1
v_call: TRBV6-5
j_call: TRBJ1-4

cdr3_nt: TGTGCCAGTACCTCGACAGGGGGCGGGCAGCCCCAGCATTTT
cdr3_aa: CASTSTGGGQPQHF
cdr3_length: 14
d_call: TRBD1
v_call: TRBV19
j_call: TRBJ1-5

cdr3_nt: TGCGCCAGCAGTGAGGACAGGGTCAATGAAAAACTGTTTTTT
cdr3_aa: CASSEDRVNEKLFF
cdr3_length: 14
d_call: TRBD1
v_call: TRBV10-1
j_call: TRBJ1-4

cdr3_nt: TGCGCCAGAGGGACAGGGCAGAGGATGGGGCTATCGCTCCCGCACTACGAGCAGTACTTC
cdr3_aa: CARGTGQRMGLSLPHYEQYF
cdr3_length: 20
d_call: TRBD1
v_call: TRBV5-1
j_call: TRBJ2-7

cdr3_nt: TGTGCCAGCAGCCAAGACCCCATAGCGGGGTTAGCCGGGGAGCTGTTTTTT
cdr3_aa: CASSQDPIAGLAGELFF
cdr3_length: 17
d_call: TRBD2
v_call: TRBV4-2
j_call: TRBJ2-2

cdr3_nt: TGTGCCAGCACCCCAACTAGCGGGCCTACCTACAATGAGCAGTTCTTC
cdr3_aa: CASTPTSGPTYNEQFF
cdr3_length: 16
d_call: TRBD2
v_call: TRBV11-3
j_call: TRBJ2-1

cdr3_nt: TGTGCCAGCAGCCATATCAGTGTGGCGGGGGGAGTGGAGCAGTTCTTC
cdr3_aa: CASSHISVAGGVEQFF
cdr3_length: 16
d_call: TRBD2
v_call: TRBV14
j_call: TRBJ2-1

cdr3_nt: TGTGCCAGCAGCCTGACAGAAGTGTCCGAGCAGTACTTC
cdr3_aa: CASSLTEVSEQYF
cdr3_length: 13
d_call: NA
v_call: TRBV7-6
j_call: TRBJ2-7

cdr3_nt: TGTGCCAGCAGCTGGGGGCTGCGCTCCGACGAGCAGTACTTC
cdr3_aa: CASSWGLRSDEQYF
cdr3_length: 14
d_call: NA
v_call: TRBV5-4
j_call: TRBJ2-7

cdr3_nt: TGTGCCAGCAGCTTAGAGGACTCGGCCTCCTACGAGCAGTACTTC
cdr3_aa: CASSLEDSASYEQYF
cdr3_length: 15
d_call: NA
v_call: TRBV7-2
j_call: TRBJ2-7

cdr3_nt: TGTGCCAGTAGTACAGACAGGGGCTGGACCGGGGAGCTGTTTTTT
cdr3_aa: CASSTDRGWTGELFF
cdr3_length: 15
d_call: TRBD1
v_call: TRBV19
j_call: TRBJ2-2

cdr3_nt: TGTGCCAGCAACCCCGGGACTAGTTCCTACAATGAGCAGTTCTTC
cdr3_aa: CASNPGTSSYNEQFF
cdr3_length: 15
d_call: NA
v_call: TRBV21-1
j_call: TRBJ2-1